The entry below describes one TCR beta chain. Germline and junction disagree at one end, which may indicate a read error. The record originates from a study of T cells after yellow fever vaccination. Study information: Researchers used SMART-Seq v4 Ultra Low Input to prepare fractions that had low cell numbers.

Study-wide results and limits: The secondary response peaked faster, at day 5 versus 15, but was weaker. The presence of abundant clonotypes contaminating from the bulk population was possible in FACS-sorted repertoires.

TCRdb used MiXCR to reprocess the 5' RACE reads, holding one entry per CDR3 protein. This table holds 30,000 to 35,000 distinct CDR3 sequences, about 6.6% found once. Looked up from germline, CDR1 is SGHTA and CDR2 is FQGTGA. The CDR3 is 15 residues long. V usage is TRBV7-3 and J usage is TRBJ2-3; tentatively, D is TRBD2 (5 bases). Material: PBMCs, either bulk or a sorted T-cell subset (CD4+, CD8+, memory, or dextramer-sorted; not recorded which), obtained on the day of the first yellow fever vaccination. The receptor was isolated from a man between 18 and 35 years old who received the YFV17D yellow fever vaccine. CDR3 in DNA: TGTTCCAGCAGCTTCTTGAGGGCCAACACAGATACGCAGTATTTT. This translates into CSSSFLRANTDTQYF.